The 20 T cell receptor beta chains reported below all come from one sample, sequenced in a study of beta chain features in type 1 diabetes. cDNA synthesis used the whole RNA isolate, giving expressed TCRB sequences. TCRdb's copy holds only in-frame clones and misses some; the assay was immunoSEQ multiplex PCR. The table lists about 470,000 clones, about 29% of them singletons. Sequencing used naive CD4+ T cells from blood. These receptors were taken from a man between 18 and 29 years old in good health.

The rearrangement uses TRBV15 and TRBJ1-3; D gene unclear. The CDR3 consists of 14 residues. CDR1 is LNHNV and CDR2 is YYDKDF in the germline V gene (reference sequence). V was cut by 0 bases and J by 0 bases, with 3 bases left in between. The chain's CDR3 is CATSRDPSGNTIYF. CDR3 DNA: TGTGCCACCAGCAGAGATCCCTCTGGAAACACCATATATTTT.

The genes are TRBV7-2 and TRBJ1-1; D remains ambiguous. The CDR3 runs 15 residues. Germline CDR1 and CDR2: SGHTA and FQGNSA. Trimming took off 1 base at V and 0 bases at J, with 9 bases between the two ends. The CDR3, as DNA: TGTGCCAGCAGCTTAGGAGGTAGAATGAACACTGAAGCTTTCTTT. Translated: CASSLGGRMNTEAFF.

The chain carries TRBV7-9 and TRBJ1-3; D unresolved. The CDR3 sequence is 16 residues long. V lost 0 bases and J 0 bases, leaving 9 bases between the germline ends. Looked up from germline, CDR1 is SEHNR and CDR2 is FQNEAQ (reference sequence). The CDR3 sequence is CASSLAPVLSGNTIYF. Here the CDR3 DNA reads TGTGCCAGCAGCTTAGCGCCAGTCCTCTCTGGAAACACCATATATTTT.

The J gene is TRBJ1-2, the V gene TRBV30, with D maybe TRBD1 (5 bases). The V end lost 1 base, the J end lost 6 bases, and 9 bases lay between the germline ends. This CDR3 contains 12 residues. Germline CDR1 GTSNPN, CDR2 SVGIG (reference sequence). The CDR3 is CAWSGQYHGYTF. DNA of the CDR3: TGTGCCTGGAGTGGACAGTATCATGGCTACACCTTC.

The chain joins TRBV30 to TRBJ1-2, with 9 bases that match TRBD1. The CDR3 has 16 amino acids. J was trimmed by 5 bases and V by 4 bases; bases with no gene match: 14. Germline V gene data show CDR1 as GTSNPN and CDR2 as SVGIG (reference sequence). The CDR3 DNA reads TGTGCCTGGAACCGCGGGACAGGGCCCCTTTGGTATGGCTACACCTTC. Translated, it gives CAWNRGTGPLWYGYTF.

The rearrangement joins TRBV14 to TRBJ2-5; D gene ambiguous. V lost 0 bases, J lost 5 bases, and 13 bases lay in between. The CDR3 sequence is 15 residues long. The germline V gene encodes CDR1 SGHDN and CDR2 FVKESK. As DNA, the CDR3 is TGTGCCAGCAGCCAAGATAGGAGCAGGTCGGAGACCCAGTACTTC. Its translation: CASSQDRSRSETQYF. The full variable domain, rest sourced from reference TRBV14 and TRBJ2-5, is EAGVTQFPSHSVIEKGQTVTLRCDPISGHDNLYWYRRVMGKEIKFLLHFVKESKQDESGMPNNRFLAERTGGTYSTLKVQPAELEDSGVYFCASSQDRSRSETQYFGPGTRLLVL.

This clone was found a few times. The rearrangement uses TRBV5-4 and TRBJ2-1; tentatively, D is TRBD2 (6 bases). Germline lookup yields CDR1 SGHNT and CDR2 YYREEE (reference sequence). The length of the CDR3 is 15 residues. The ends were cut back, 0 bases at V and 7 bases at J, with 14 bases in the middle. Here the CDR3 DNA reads TGTGCCAGCAGCTTGGATCGTCCGGGAGTTAATGAGCAGTTCTTC. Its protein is CASSLDRPGVNEQFF.

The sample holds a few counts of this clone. The CDR3 region is CASSLDGRSNQPQHF. The CDR3 DNA follows: TGTGCCAGCAGCCTAGACGGACGGAGCAATCAGCCCCAGCATTTT. This chain connects TRBV7-9 to TRBJ1-5; no reliable D call. The CDR3 contains 15 residues. V shed 5 bases and J shed 1 base, with 12 bases lying between them. Germline CDR1 SEHNR, CDR2 FQNEAQ (reference sequence).

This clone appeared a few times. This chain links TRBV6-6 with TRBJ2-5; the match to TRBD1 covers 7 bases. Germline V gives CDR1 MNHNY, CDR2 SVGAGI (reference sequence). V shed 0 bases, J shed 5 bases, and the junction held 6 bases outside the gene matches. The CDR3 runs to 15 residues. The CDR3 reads CASSYSGGPWETQYF. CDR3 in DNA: TGTGCCAGCAGTTACTCAGGGGGCCCGTGGGAGACCCAGTACTTC.

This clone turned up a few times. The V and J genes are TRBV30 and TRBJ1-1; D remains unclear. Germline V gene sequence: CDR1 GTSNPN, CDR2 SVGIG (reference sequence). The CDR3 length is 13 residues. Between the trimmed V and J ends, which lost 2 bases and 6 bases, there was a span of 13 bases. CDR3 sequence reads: CAWSKADKAEAFF. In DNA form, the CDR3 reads TGTGCCTGGAGTAAGGCGGATAAGGCTGAAGCTTTCTTT.

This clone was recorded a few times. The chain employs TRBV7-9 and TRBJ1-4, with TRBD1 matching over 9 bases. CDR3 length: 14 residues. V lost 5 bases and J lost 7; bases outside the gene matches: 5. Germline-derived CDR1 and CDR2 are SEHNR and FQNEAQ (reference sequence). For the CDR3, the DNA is TGTGCCAGCAGCCGGGGACAGGGAGGTGAAAAACTGTTTTTT. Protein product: CASSRGQGGEKLFF.

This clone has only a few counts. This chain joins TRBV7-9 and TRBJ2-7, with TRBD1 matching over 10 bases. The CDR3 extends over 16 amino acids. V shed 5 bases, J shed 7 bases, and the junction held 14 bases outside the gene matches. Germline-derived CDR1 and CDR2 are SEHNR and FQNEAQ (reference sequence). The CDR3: CASSPVGDRGAGEQYF. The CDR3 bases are TGTGCCAGCAGCCCGGTGGGGGACAGGGGAGCCGGTGAGCAGTACTTC. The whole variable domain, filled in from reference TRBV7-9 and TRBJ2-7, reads DTGVSQNPRHKITKRGQNVTFRCDPISEHNRLYWYRQTLGQGPEFLTYFQNEAQLEKSRLLSDRFSAERPKGSFSTLEIQRTEQGDSAMYLCASSPVGDRGAGEQYFGPGTRLTVT.

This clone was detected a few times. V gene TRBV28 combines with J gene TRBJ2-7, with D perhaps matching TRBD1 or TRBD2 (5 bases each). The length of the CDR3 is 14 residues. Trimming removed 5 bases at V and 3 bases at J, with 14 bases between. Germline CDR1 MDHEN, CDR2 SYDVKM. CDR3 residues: CASSGTDPFYEQYF. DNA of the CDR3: TGTGCCAGCAGTGGGACGGACCCTTTCTACGAGCAGTACTTC.

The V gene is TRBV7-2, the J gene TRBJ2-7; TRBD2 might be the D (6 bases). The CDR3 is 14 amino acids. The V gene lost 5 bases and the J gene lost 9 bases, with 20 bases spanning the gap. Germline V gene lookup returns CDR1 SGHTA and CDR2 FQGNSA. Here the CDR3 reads CASSDEPLARGQYF. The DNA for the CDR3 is TGTGCCAGCAGCGACGAACCTCTAGCGCGGGGGCAGTACTTC.

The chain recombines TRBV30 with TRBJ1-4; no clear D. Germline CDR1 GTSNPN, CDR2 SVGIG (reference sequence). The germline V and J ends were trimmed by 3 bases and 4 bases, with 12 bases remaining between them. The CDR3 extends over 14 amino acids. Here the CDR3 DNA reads TGTGCCTGGAGCGACCTGGGATTTAATGAAAAACTGTTTTTT. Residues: CAWSDLGFNEKLFF. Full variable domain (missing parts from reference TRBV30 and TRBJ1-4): SQTIHQWPATLVQPVGSPLSLECTVEGTSNPNLYWYRQAAGRGLQLLFYSVGIGQISSEVPQNLSASRPQDRQFILSSKKLLLSDSGFYLCAWSDLGFNEKLFFGSGTQLSVL.

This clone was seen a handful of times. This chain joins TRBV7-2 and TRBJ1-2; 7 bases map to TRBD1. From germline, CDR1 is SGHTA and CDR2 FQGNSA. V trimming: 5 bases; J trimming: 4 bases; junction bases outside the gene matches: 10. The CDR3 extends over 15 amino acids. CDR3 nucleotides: TGTGCCAGCAGCCAAGGGACAGCTGCGGGCTATGGCTACACCTTC. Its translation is CASSQGTAAGYGYTF.

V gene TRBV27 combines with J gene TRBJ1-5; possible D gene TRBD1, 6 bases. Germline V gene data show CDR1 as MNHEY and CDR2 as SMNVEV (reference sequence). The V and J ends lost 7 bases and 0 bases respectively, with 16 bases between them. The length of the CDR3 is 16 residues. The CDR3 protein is CASKRTAVSSNQPQHF. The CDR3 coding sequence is TGTGCCAGCAAAAGGACAGCCGTTAGTAGCAATCAGCCCCAGCATTTT.

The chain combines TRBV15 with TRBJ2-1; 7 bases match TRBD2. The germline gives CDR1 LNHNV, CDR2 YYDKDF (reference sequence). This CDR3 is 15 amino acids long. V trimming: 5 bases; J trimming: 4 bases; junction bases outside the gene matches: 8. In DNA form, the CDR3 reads TGTGCCACCAGCCACCGGACTAGATCTTACAATGAGCAGTTCTTC. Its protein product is CATSHRTRSYNEQFF. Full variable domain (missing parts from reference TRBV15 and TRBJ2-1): DAMVIQNPRYQVTQFGKPVTLSCSQTLNHNVMYWYQQKSSQAPKLLFHYYDKDFNNEADTPDNFQSRRPNTSFCFLDIRSPGLGDTAMYLCATSHRTRSYNEQFFGPGTRLTVL.

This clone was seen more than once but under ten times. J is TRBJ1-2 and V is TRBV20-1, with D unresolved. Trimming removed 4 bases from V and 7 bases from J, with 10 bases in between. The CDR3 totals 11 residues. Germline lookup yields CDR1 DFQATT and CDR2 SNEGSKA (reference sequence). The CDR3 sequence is CSATERAGYTF. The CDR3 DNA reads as TGCAGTGCTACAGAGAGGGCTGGCTACACCTTC.

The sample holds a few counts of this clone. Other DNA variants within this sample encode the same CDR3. CDR3 sequence (DNA): TGTGCCAGCAGCTTGACTAGCGGGAGCTACGAGCAGTACTTC. Residues: CASSLTSGSYEQYF. The chain carries TRBV7-9 and TRBJ2-7; 12 nucleotides agree with TRBD2. J lost 3 bases, V lost 3 bases, and 0 bases had no gene match. CDR1 is SEHNR and CDR2 is FQNEAQ in the germline V gene (reference sequence). The CDR3 runs to 14 residues.